These 20 T cell receptor beta chains were all obtained from the same sample, sequenced in a study of neurological immune-mediated disorders. Stated time point: longitudinal time-point 3. TCRdb re-called the 5' RACE reads with MiXCR, one entry per CDR3 protein. The table records roughly 100,000 distinct CDR3 sequences, about 10% of them present only once. Material: PBMCs. The receptors shown here come from a female donor with HTLV-1-associated myelopathy (HAM/TSP).

This clonotype was found many times. The CDR3 protein is CASSPPVGTSGSYEQYF. The CDR3 nucleotides read TGTGCCAGCAGCCCTCCAGTCGGGACTAGCGGGTCCTACGAGCAGTACTTC. The rearrangement uses TRBV4-2 and TRBJ2-7; TRBD2 matches at 12 bases. This CDR3 has 17 amino acids. Germline V CDR1 and CDR2: LGHNA, YNFKEQ. With 4 bases clipped from V and 1 base from J, the junction kept 8 bases outside the gene matches.

This clonotype was seen many times. The chain recombines TRBV6-5 with TRBJ1-5, with TRBD1 identical over 7 bases. The CDR3 extends over 14 amino acids. Germline CDR1 and CDR2: MNHEY and SVGAGI. V was pared by 7 bases and J by 7 bases, with 10 bases of the junction left unmatched. Written as DNA, the CDR3 is TGTGCCAGCAATCCCACAGGGGCAGGCCAGCCCCAGCATTTT. Protein sequence: CASNPTGAGQPQHF.

There are a few counts of this clonotype. The CDR3 spells CATSDRDRGLDEQFF. The CDR3 DNA follows: TGTGCCACCAGTGATAGAGACAGGGGGCTCGATGAGCAGTTCTTC. The V and J genes are TRBV24-1 and TRBJ2-1; 10 bases match TRBD1. Per germline, CDR1 KGHDR and CDR2 SFDVKD. V trimming: 3 bases; J trimming: 8 bases; junction bases outside the gene matches: 6. This CDR3 comprises 15 residues.

This clonotype was counted many times. The chain combines TRBV7-3 with TRBJ1-2; 7 bases match TRBD1. V was clipped by 0 bases and J by 7 bases; unmatched bases: 5. The germline V gene has CDR1 SGHTA and CDR2 FQGTGA. This CDR3 spans 14 amino acids. The CDR3 DNA is TGTGCCAGCAGCTTAACAGGGGGCGCAGGTGGCTACACCTTC. Residues: CASSLTGGAGGYTF.

Many counts were recorded for this clonotype. The chain carries TRBV7-9 and TRBJ2-7; TRBD2 agrees at 7 bases. J gave up 7 bases and V 8 bases, and 11 bases lay outside the gene matches. Germline V gene sequence: CDR1 SEHNR, CDR2 FQNEAQ (reference sequence). CDR3 length: 13 residues. This CDR3 is CASRRGEGIEQYF. The CDR3 region has the DNA TGTGCCAGCCGTCGAGGGGAGGGGATAGAGCAGTACTTC.

This clonotype appeared a few times. CDR3 region: CASNRGGQGYQNEQFF. The CDR3 DNA follows: TGTGCCAGCAACAGAGGGGGACAGGGGTACCAGAATGAGCAGTTCTTC. V is TRBV6-6 and J is TRBJ2-1; 10 bases fit TRBD1. V trimming: 7 bases; J trimming: 7 bases; junction bases outside the gene matches: 13. The CDR3 length is 16 residues. The germline V gene encodes CDR1 MNHNY and CDR2 SVGAGI (reference sequence).

In its sample, this clonotype was seen many times. V gene TRBV6-5 combines with J gene TRBJ1-6; D might be TRBD1 (6 bases). CDR1 and CDR2 (germline): MNHEY, SVGAGI. This CDR3 has 17 residues. Deletions cut 6 bases from V and 0 bases from J, with 15 bases between. CDR3 DNA: TGTGCCAGCAGCCAAACAGGGCAGGGCTCCTATAATTCACCCCTCCACTTT. Protein: CASSQTGQGSYNSPLHF.

This clonotype showed up many times. The gene calls are TRBV12-3 or TRBV12-4 and TRBJ2-7; maybe TRBD2 (6 bases). The CDR3 covers 14 residues. Trimming took off 5 bases at V and 7 bases at J, with 18 bases between the two ends. CDR3 sequence (DNA): TGTGCCAGCAGTCCCCTGCGGGGTCTGCGGGAGCAGTACTTC. It is translated as CASSPLRGLREQYF.

Ten or more counts support this clonotype. This rearrangement joins TRBV11-2 to TRBJ1-4; no definite D call. Trimming stripped 6 bases from V and 3 bases from J, with 11 bases between. The CDR3 consists of 14 residues. Germline values: CDR1 SGHAT, CDR2 FQNNGV. CDR3 residues: CASRSVPANEKLFF. CDR3 nucleotide sequence: TGTGCCAGCAGATCGGTACCAGCTAATGAAAAACTGTTTTTT.

This clonotype was seen many times. The chain recombines TRBV5-1 with TRBJ2-3, with TRBD2 as a possible D gene (6 bases). The CDR3 has 13 residues. V lost 5 bases and J 1 base, leaving 8 bases between the germline ends. Germline lookup yields CDR1 SGHRS and CDR2 YFSETQ. The CDR3 here is CASRVAGTDTQYF. The CDR3 nucleotides read TGCGCCAGCAGAGTAGCGGGCACAGATACGCAGTATTTT.

This clonotype was detected ten times or more. The V gene is TRBV29-1, the J gene TRBJ2-1, with D hard to call. Trimming cost V 4 bases and J 9 bases, with 7 bases left between them. CDR1 is SQVTM, CDR2 ANQGSEA, per germline. This CDR3 spans 10 amino acids. The CDR3 protein is CSVVGVEQFF. The CDR3 nucleotides are TGCAGCGTTGTGGGTGTTGAGCAGTTCTTC.

This chain connects TRBV7-7 to TRBJ2-3; TRBD1 or TRBD2 may be the D gene (5 bases each). CDR3 length equals 15 residues. V dropped 5 bases and J dropped 4 bases, with 16 bases sitting between them. Germline CDR1 SSHAT, CDR2 FNYEAQ (reference sequence). The CDR3 bases are TGTGCCAGCAGCCCGGGGACGGTACATTCAGATACGCAGTATTTT. Its protein is CASSPGTVHSDTQYF.

The V and J genes are TRBV11-2 and TRBJ1-5; D remains unclear. Germline V gene data show CDR1 as SGHAT and CDR2 as FQNNGV. This CDR3 comprises 16 residues. V lost 0 bases, J lost 2 bases, and 11 bases lay in between. The CDR3 sequence is CASSLDGSRGNQPQHF. The CDR3 region has the DNA TGTGCCAGCAGCTTAGACGGGAGCCGGGGCAATCAGCCCCAGCATTTT.

This clonotype has only a few counts. The gene calls are TRBV10-3 and TRBJ1-1, with 8 bases lining up with TRBD1. The CDR3 runs 13 residues. The V and J ends lost 8 bases and 4 bases, in that order; junction bases with no gene match: 6. CDR1 is ENHRY, CDR2 SYGVKD, per germline. In DNA form, the CDR3 reads TGTGCCATCGCGGTAGGGACAGGCACTGAAGCTTTCTTT. It translates to CAIAVGTGTEAFF.

As to this clonotype: A much larger clonotype is one base distant, so this may be a read error. The chain combines TRBV2 with TRBJ1-1; D unresolved. This CDR3 spans 13 amino acids. V lost 3 bases, J lost 1 base, and 6 bases lay in between. In germline, CDR1 is SNHLY, CDR2 FYNNEI. The CDR3 loop reads CASSDLGNTEAFF. The CDR3 coding sequence is TGTGCCAGCAGTGATCTAGGGAACACTGAAGCTTTCTTT. Full variable domain (outside the CDR3, taken from reference TRBV2 and TRBJ1-1): EPEVTQTPSHQVTQMGQEVILRCVPISNHLYFYWYRQILGQKVEFLVSFYNNEISEKSEIFDDQFSVERPDGSNFTLKIRSTKLEDSAMYFCASSDLGNTEAFFGQGTRLTVV.

This clonotype was seen ten or more times. The chain combines TRBV11-2 with TRBJ2-7, with 11 bases matching TRBD1. CDR1 SGHAT and CDR2 FQNNGV come from the germline V gene. This CDR3 has 15 amino acids. J lost 3 bases, V lost 3 bases, and 4 bases had no gene match. The CDR3 bases are TGTGCCAGCAGCTTTGAAGGGACAGGGGGCTACGAGCAGTACTTC. It translates to CASSFEGTGGYEQYF.

In this sample, this clonotype turned up many times. The CDR3 reads CSALKSGTGAYQPQHF. The CDR3 nucleotides read TGCAGTGCTCTAAAGTCCGGGACAGGGGCATATCAGCCCCAGCATTTT. The chain couples TRBV20-1 to TRBJ1-5; 10 bases map to TRBD1. The CDR3 spans 16 residues. Germline V lookup: CDR1 DFQATT, CDR2 SNEGSKA (reference sequence). V was clipped by 5 bases and J by 5 bases; unmatched bases: 12.

This clonotype has at least ten counts. CDR3 protein: CATGTVYGYTF. CDR3 nucleotide sequence: TGTGCCACCGGGACAGTCTATGGCTACACCTTC. V gene TRBV28 combines with J gene TRBJ1-2, with 7 bases that match TRBD1. V shed 10 bases, J shed 4 bases, and the junction held 3 bases outside the gene matches. Germline V gene lookup returns CDR1 MDHEN and CDR2 SYDVKM. CDR3 length: 11 residues.

In this sample, this clonotype turned up many times. This chain links TRBV7-9 with TRBJ2-6, with no clear D. This CDR3 region has 15 residues. Germline V gives CDR1 SEHNR, CDR2 FQNEAQ (reference sequence). The V gene lost 7 bases and the J gene lost 2 bases, with 12 bases spanning the gap. DNA of the CDR3: TGTGCCAGCACCACAATAGCAGCTGGGGCCAACGTCCTGACTTTC. Its protein product is CASTTIAAGANVLTF.

This sequence joins TRBV5-1 and TRBJ1-4, with D maybe TRBD1 (6 bases). The V and J ends lost 4 bases and 5 bases respectively, with 15 bases between them. Germline-derived CDR1 and CDR2 are SGHRS and YFSETQ. The CDR3 is 15 residues long. CDR3: CASSPRDMRNEKLFF. For the CDR3, the DNA is TGCGCCAGCAGCCCCAGGGACATGCGAAATGAAAAACTGTTTTTT. The complete variable domain, with remaining parts taken from reference TRBV5-1 and TRBJ1-4, reads KAGVTQTPRYLIKTRGQQVTLSCSPISGHRSVSWYQQTPGQGLQFLFEYFSETQRNKGNFPGRFSGRQFSNSRSEMNVSTLELGDSALYLCASSPRDMRNEKLFFGSGTQLSVL.